This entry describes one T cell receptor (beta chain). As yet, its antigen is unknown. The PCR made use of 60 Vbeta and 13 Jbeta primers. Profiled with immunoSEQ multiplex PCR; TCRdb holds only in-frame clones, not every one. The sample lists 170,000 or so clones, around 82% seen once, with 5.7% in the top ten. The CDR3 runs 13 residues. Unmatched junction bases numbered 4, after V lost 6 bases and J lost 6 bases. Germline values: CDR1 MDHEN, CDR2 SYDVKM. This record comes from a study of cytomegalovirus exposure and HLA in healthy donors. Study-level points and caveats: Later, an analysis showed that TCR beta chains associated with HLA were more clonally expanded than others that were equally common.

The donors (healthy individuals) were bone marrow donors. V and J are TRBV28 and TRBJ2-1, with 8 bases identical to TRBD2. Sequencing was performed on PBMCs. This receptor was obtained from a man aged 40-50 years in good health and CMV-seronegative. In DNA, the CDR3 is TGTGCCAGCAGCCTAAGCGGGGGCAATGAGCAGTTCTTC. Its protein is CASSLSGGNEQFF.